The entry that follows covers one TCR beta chain sequence. Its specificity is unknown. Germline CDR1 reads MNHEY; CDR2 reads SVGEGT. The CDR3 spans 13 residues. Trimming removed 6 bases from V and 7 bases from J; junction bases left unmatched: 9. This specimen comes from a study of T-cell memory formation after mild COVID-19. At the level of the study: Clusters of TCRs were largely donor specific. Study findings and constraints: Contracting clones from day 15 to 85 had balanced CD4/CD8; later expanders favoured CD4+.

TCRdb redid the calling of the 5' RACE reads with MiXCR, one entry per CDR3 protein. The repertoire holds under 400,000 distinct CDR3 sequences, with around 20% as singletons. Sequenced sample: PBMCs or a T cell subset sorted from them (not recorded which). The V and J genes are TRBV6-2 or TRBV6-3 and TRBJ2-7; 7 bases map to TRBD2. The TCR sequence derives from an adult woman who had mild COVID-19 (a few samples of this study predate the infection). Cell type and time point are not known. Written as DNA, the CDR3 is TGTGCCAGCAGCCTTCTACTAGCGAGGGAGCAGTACTTC. It is translated as CASSLLLAREQYF.